This record looks at one T cell receptor beta chain sequence and its context. Its matching antigen is unknown. The junction shows a germline mismatch at one end, possibly a read error. This specimen includes other DNA sequences encoding the same CDR3. This entry comes from a study of CD8+ T cells in alopecia areata. Study-wide background: Treated patients received oral tofacitinib, 5 to 10 mg twice daily. The study's findings and limits: Tofacitinib did not eliminate many expanded lesional clones from scalp or blood. Lesional scalp exceeded normal scalp in clonality, especially in alopecia totalis/universalis.

The treatment: oral pan-JAK inhibitor, 5-10 mg twice daily. Peripheral blood samples and lesional scalp punch biopsies were obtained from alopecia areata patients. RNA was isolated and reverse transcribed to cDNA, the sequencing template. Repertoires were generated with immunoSEQ multiplex PCR, while TCRdb's copy carries only in-frame clones and drops some. The table includes over 35,000 clones, roughly 92% detected once. The CDR3 consists of 14 residues. From germline, CDR1 is SEHNR and CDR2 FQNEAQ (reference sequence). The sample here was CD8+ T cells sorted from blood, taken at week 24, from a patient treated with tofacitinib. The genes are TRBV7-9 and TRBJ1-1, with 8 bases aligning to TRBD1. The source of this sequence is a human donor with alopecia areata. CDR3 nucleotides: TGTGCCAGCAGCCCGAGGACAGGGAGGACTGAAGCCTTCTTT. It translates to CASSPRTGRTEAFF.